The rows below give T cell receptor beta chains drawn from one sample of a study of molecular identifiers for immune sequencing clone quantification. TCRdb re-derived calls from the PCR reads in MiXCR, one entry per CDR3 protein. The sample yields some 12,000 distinct CDR3 sequences, 15% to 20% seen once. The sequenced material came from naive CD8+ T cells from blood, with Jurkat cell RNA spiked in. The receptors originated from a human donor in good health. Some libraries in this study had Jurkat cell RNA spiked in. The CDR3 runs from the conserved cysteine through the conserved F or W. Each record gives: clone size, D gene, J gene, V gene, CDR3 DNA, CDR3 protein. The D gene is left open where the match is weak. Clone size is shown for a subset of rows, as once, few, many or a class of expanded clone.

medium-sized,-,TRBJ1-2,TRBV20-1,TGCAGTGCTAGGATCACAGAGAAGAATGGCTACACCTTC,CSARITEKNGYTF
medium-sized,-,TRBJ1-5,TRBV7-9,TGTGCCAGCAGCTTGGGACAAGGCAGCAATCAGCCCCAGCATTTT,CASSLGQGSNQPQHF
-,-,TRBJ2-1,TRBV4-3,TGCGCCAGCAGCCAAGATGGGGGAGGTGAGCAGTTCTTC,CASSQDGGGEQFF
few,TRBD2,TRBJ2-1,TRBV27,TGTGCCAGCACGTCAGGACTAGCTTTGGCGGGGAATGAGCAGTTCTTC,CASTSGLALAGNEQFF
-,TRBD2,TRBJ2-7,TRBV6-2/TRBV6-3,TGTGCCAGCAGTATGGGACTAGCGGGAGGCTACGAGCAGTACTTC,CASSMGLAGGYEQYF
few,-,TRBJ2-2,TRBV6-4,TGTGCCAGCAGTGACTCCTCACGAGGGGAGCTGTTTTTT,CASSDSSRGELFF
few,-,TRBJ2-7,TRBV13,TGTGCCAGCAGCTCCGGCAGAGTCTACGAGCAGTACTTC,CASSSGRVYEQYF
medium-sized,-,TRBJ2-3,TRBV28,TGTGCCAGCAGTTCCCTGGGGGCAGATACGCAGTATTTT,CASSSLGADTQYF
-,-,TRBJ2-3,TRBV2,TGTGCCAGTAGGACAATCATTATCACAGATACGCAGTATTTT,CASRTIIITDTQYF
-,-,TRBJ2-7,TRBV19,TGTGCCAGTAGTATGGGCCTCGGGGACTACGAGCAGTACTTC,CASSMGLGDYEQYF
medium-sized,-,TRBJ1-1,TRBV9,TGTGCCAGCAGCGAGGAGCTTGGGGGGATGAACACTGAAGCTTTCTTT,CASSEELGGMNTEAFF
many,-,TRBJ1-5,TRBV15,TGTGCCACCAGCAGTCGACAGCCCAATCAGCCCCAGCATTTT,CATSSRQPNQPQHF
medium-sized,-,TRBJ1-1,TRBV13,TGTGCCAGCAGCCCCGAGCTGAACACTGAAGCTTTCTTT,CASSPELNTEAFF
-,TRBD2,TRBJ2-7,TRBV28,TGTGCCAGCAGTTTATTGGGGGAGGGACCCTACGAGCAGTACTTC,CASSLLGEGPYEQYF
many,-,TRBJ1-1,TRBV19,TGTGCCAGTAGTATGGTCTACACTGAAGCTTTCTTT,CASSMVYTEAFF
medium-sized,-,TRBJ2-2,TRBV7-9,TGTGCCAGCAGTTCATTCTCCGGGGAGCTGTTTTTT,CASSSFSGELFF